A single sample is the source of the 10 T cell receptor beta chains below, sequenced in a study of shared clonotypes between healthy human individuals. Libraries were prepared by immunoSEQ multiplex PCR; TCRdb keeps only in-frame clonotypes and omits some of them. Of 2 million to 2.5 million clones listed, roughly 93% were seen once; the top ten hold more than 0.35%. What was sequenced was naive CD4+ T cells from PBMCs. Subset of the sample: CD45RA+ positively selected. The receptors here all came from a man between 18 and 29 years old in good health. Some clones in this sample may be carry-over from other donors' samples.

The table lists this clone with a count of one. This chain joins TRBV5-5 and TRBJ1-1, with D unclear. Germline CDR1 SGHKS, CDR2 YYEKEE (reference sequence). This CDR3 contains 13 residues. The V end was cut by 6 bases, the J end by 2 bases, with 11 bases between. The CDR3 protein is CASNRDYNTEAFF. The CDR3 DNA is TGTGCCAGCAACCGGGATTACAACACTGAAGCTTTCTTT.

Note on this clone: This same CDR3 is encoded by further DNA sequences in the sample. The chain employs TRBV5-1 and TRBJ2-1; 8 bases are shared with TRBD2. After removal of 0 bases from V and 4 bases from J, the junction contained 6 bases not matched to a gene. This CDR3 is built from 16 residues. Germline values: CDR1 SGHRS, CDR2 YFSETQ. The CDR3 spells CASSLAGGRSYNEQFF. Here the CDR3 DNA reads TGCGCCAGCAGCTTGGCCGGCGGGAGGTCTTACAATGAGCAGTTCTTC.

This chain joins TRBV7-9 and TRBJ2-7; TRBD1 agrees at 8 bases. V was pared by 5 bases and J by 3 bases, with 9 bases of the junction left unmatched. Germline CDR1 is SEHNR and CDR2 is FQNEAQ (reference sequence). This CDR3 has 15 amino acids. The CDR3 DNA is TGTGCCAGCAGCCCAGGACAGGGATTTTACTACGAGCAGTACTTC. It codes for CASSPGQGFYYEQYF.

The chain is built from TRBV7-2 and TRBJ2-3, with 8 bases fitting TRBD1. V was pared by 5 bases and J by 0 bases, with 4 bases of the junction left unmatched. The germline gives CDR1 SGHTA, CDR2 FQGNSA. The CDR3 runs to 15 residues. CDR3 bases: TGTGCCAGCAGCCGGGGACAGGCTAGCACAGATACGCAGTATTTT. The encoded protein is CASSRGQASTDTQYF. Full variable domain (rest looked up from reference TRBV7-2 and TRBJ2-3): GAGVSQSPSNKVTEKGKDVELRCDPISGHTALYWYRQSLGQGLEFLIYFQGNSAPDKSGLPSDRFSAERTGGSVSTLTIQRTQQEDSAVYLCASSRGQASTDTQYFGPGTRLTVL.

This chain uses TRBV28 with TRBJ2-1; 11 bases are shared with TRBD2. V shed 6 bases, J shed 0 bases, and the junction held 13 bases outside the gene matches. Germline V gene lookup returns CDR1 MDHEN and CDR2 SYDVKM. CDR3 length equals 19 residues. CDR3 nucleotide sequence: TGTGCCAGCAGCGTCAACCCTCCGGGACTAGCGGCCTCCTACAATGAGCAGTTCTTC. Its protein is CASSVNPPGLAASYNEQFF.

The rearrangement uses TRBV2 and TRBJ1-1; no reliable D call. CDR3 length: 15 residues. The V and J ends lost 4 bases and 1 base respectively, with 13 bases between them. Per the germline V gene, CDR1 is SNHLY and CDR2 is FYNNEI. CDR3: CASSGRKAGNTEAFF. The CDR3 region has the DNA TGTGCCAGCAGTGGTCGGAAGGCAGGGAACACTGAAGCTTTCTTT.

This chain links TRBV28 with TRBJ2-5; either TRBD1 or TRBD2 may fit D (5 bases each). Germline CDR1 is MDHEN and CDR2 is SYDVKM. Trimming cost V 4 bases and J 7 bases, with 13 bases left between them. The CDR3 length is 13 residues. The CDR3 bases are TGTGCCAGCAGTTGGGGACCCGACGCGACCCAGTACTTC. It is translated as CASSWGPDATQYF.

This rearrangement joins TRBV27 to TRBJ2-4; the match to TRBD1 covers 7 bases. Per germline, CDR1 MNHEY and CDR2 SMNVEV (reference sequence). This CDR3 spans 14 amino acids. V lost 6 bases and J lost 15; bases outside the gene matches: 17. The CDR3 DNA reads TGTGCCAGCAGGTCCGCCGACAGGGTTTTTCGAATGTACTTC. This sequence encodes CASRSADRVFRMYF.

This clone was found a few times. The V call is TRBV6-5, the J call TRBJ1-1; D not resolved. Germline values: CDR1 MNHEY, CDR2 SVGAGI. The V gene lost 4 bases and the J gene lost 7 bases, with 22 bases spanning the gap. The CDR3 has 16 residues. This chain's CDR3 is CASSSPQGIIRSEAFF. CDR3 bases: TGTGCCAGCAGTTCGCCCCAAGGGATAATAAGAAGTGAAGCTTTCTTT.

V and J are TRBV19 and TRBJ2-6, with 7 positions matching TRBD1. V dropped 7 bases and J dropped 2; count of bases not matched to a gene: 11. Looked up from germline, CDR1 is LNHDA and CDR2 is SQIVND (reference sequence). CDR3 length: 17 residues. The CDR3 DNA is TGTGCCAGTATGAGGGACAGAGAGGAGGCTGGGGCCAACGTCCTGACTTTC. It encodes CASMRDREEAGANVLTF.